Following are 26 T cell receptor beta chains from one sample sequenced in a study of CXCR3-negative and CXCR3-positive naive CD8 T cells. Study findings and constraints: Naive cells with CXCR3 showed TRB CDR3s that were more hydrophobic than those in CXCR3-negative naive cells.

For these TCRs, the target antigens are not known. Each TRB cDNA library was prepared by 5' RACE (with UMI labels). TCRdb reprocessed the 5' RACE reads; each CDR3 protein has one entry and no DNA is given. The sample data list tens of thousands of distinct CDR3 sequences. The specimen was naive CXCR3+ CD8+ T cells from blood. Documented subset: CD45RO-CCR7+CD27+CD95- naive CD8+ T cells expressing CXCR3 (TNR3+). These receptors came from a human donor in good health. Some clones in this sample may be carry-over from other donors' samples.

The chain recombines TRBV15 with TRBJ2-5. The germline gives CDR1 LNHNV, CDR2 YYDKDF (reference sequence). The CDR3 length is 15 residues. CDR3 region: CATSRDVGNQETQYF.

This chain's CDR3 is CSVERGRDTQYF. J is TRBJ2-3 and V is TRBV29-1; the D call of TRBD1 rests on TCRdb alone, since no DNA is present to check it. This CDR3 has 12 residues. The germline V gene encodes CDR1 SQVTM and CDR2 ANQGSEA.

The chain links TRBV21-1 to TRBJ2-7; TCRdb designates TRBD1, a call that cannot be tested without DNA. TRBV21-1 has pseudogene status. This CDR3 spans 16 amino acids. CDR3 residues: CASSNGQGFSSYEQYF.

The rearrangement uses TRBV4-1 and TRBJ2-5. The germline V gene encodes CDR1 MGHRA and CDR2 YSYEKL. This CDR3 is 14 amino acids long. The CDR3 sequence: CASSQGLMEETQYF.

The CDR3 reads CASSLTTSGGNEQFF. This chain links TRBV5-1 with TRBJ2-1; TCRdb returns TRBD2, unconfirmable since there is no DNA. The CDR3 consists of 15 residues. Germline V lookup: CDR1 SGHRS, CDR2 YFSETQ.

The chain recombines TRBV15 with TRBJ1-6; the TCRdb call, TRBD1, lacks DNA for checking. Per germline, CDR1 LNHNV and CDR2 YYDKDF (reference sequence). The CDR3 length is 14 residues. Here the CDR3 reads CATSPGQDYSPLHF.

V usage is TRBV7-6 and J usage is TRBJ2-2. The CDR3 contains 13 residues. Germline CDR1 SGHVS, CDR2 FNYEAQ. The CDR3: CASSPDDTGELFF.

CDR3 protein: CASGTSGGARETQYF. The genes are TRBV27 and TRBJ2-5; the TCRdb call, TRBD2, lacks DNA for checking. The CDR3 has 15 amino acids. The germline V gene encodes CDR1 MNHEY and CDR2 SMNVEV (reference sequence).

The chain is built from TRBV11-2 and TRBJ2-7; TCRdb lists TRBD2, though no DNA is available to test this call. Germline V gene data show CDR1 as SGHAT and CDR2 as FQNNGV. The CDR3 runs 14 residues. This CDR3 is CASSFSGDAYEQYF.

This chain links TRBV13 with TRBJ1-1; the TCRdb D gene call, TRBD1, has no DNA to confirm it. CDR1 and CDR2 (germline): PRHDT, FYEKMQ (reference sequence). The CDR3 extends over 16 amino acids. CDR3 protein: CASSLTGAGWTSEAFF.

The V call is TRBV25-1, the J call TRBJ2-1. CDR3 length equals 13 residues. The germline V gene has CDR1 MGHDK and CDR2 SYGVNS. The CDR3: CASSERLRDVQFF. The variable domain in full, with the rest retrieved from reference TRBV25-1 and TRBJ2-1, is EADIYQTPRYLVIGTGKKITLECSQTMGHDKMYWYQQDPGMELHLIHYSYGVNSTEKGDLSSESTVSRIRTEHFPLTLESARPSHTSQYLCASSERLRDVQFFGPGTRLTVL.

This chain joins TRBV6-5 and TRBJ2-1; TCRdb reports TRBD1, a call that lacks DNA to check it against. Germline V CDR1 and CDR2: MNHEY, SVGAGI. CDR3 length: 16 amino acids. The CDR3 is CASSYSQTGAHNEQFF.

This chain connects TRBV7-3 to TRBJ1-1. The CDR3 runs to 17 residues. The V gene's germline CDR1 is SGHTA and CDR2 FQGTGA. CDR3 region: CASSLIRVQAGNTEAFF.

V usage is TRBV13 and J usage is TRBJ2-1. The CDR3 consists of 12 residues. The germline CDR1 and CDR2 sequences are PRHDT and FYEKMQ (reference sequence). CDR3 sequence: CASSLKPEEQFF.

This chain uses TRBV5-5 with TRBJ1-1; the D call of TRBD1 rests on TCRdb alone, since no DNA is present to check it. The V gene's germline CDR1 is SGHKS and CDR2 YYEKEE (reference sequence). The CDR3 runs to 15 residues. The CDR3 sequence: CASSLAVSGYTEAFF.

CDR3 loop: CASSRVGEEYEQYF. The J gene is TRBJ2-7, the V gene TRBV18; absent DNA, TCRdb's TRBD1 call cannot be checked. The CDR3 totals 14 residues. Germline V CDR1 and CDR2: KGHSH, LQKENI.

V is TRBV20-1 and J is TRBJ2-7. Germline V gene sequence: CDR1 DFQATT, CDR2 SNEGSKA (reference sequence). The CDR3 covers 14 residues. CDR3 sequence reads: CSAHTATSSYEQYF.

The V and J genes are TRBV5-6 and TRBJ2-3; the TRBD1 assignment by TCRdb is unverifiable without DNA. The CDR3 totals 14 residues. Germline V gene sequence: CDR1 SGHDT, CDR2 YYEEEE. This CDR3 is CASSLVGPLGSQYF.

This chain joins TRBV29-1 and TRBJ2-5; checking the TCRdb D call of TRBD2 is not possible without DNA. Germline V gene lookup returns CDR1 SQVTM and CDR2 ANQGSEA. The CDR3 length is 16 residues. The CDR3 spells CSVDGTSGRALETQYF.

This chain connects TRBV27 to TRBJ2-1; absent DNA, TCRdb's TRBD1 call cannot be checked. Germline V CDR1 and CDR2: MNHEY, SMNVEV (reference sequence). The CDR3 spans 14 residues. CDR3 protein: CASSVAGHLQEQFF.

The CDR3 loop is CASSHPSGGTYEQYF. The chain employs TRBV28 and TRBJ2-7; with no DNA, the TCRdb D assignment of TRBD2 cannot be verified. Germline V gives CDR1 MDHEN, CDR2 SYDVKM. The CDR3 is made up of 15 amino acids.

J is TRBJ2-3 and V is TRBV13. CDR3 length equals 14 residues. Germline CDR1 and CDR2: PRHDT and FYEKMQ (reference sequence). This chain's CDR3 is CASSVTPRPDTQYF.

The chain recombines TRBV4-1 with TRBJ1-5; TCRdb indicates TRBD1, and absent DNA this call remains unverified. Germline CDR1 reads MGHRA; CDR2 reads YSYEKL. The CDR3 totals 14 residues. CDR3 region: CASSPPWGNQPQHF.

The chain couples TRBV5-5 to TRBJ2-5. CDR3 length: 13 amino acids. Germline lookup yields CDR1 SGHKS and CDR2 YYEKEE (reference sequence). The CDR3 region is CASSRARQETQYF. Variable domain in full (rest from reference TRBV5-5 and TRBJ2-5): DAGVTQSPTHLIKTRGQQVTLRCSPISGHKSVSWYQQVLGQGPQFIFQYYEKEERGRGNFPDRFSARQFPNYSSELNVNALLLGDSALYLCASSRARQETQYFGPGTRLLVL.

This chain connects TRBV7-2 to TRBJ2-1. CDR3 length equals 13 residues. Germline CDR1 SGHTA, CDR2 FQGNSA. CDR3 amino acids: CASSLESVNEQFF.

J is TRBJ2-7 and V is TRBV12-3 or TRBV12-4. This CDR3 is 15 amino acids long. The CDR3 loop is CASSFGTGISYEQYF.